Shown below are 30 T cell receptor beta chains from a single sample sequenced in a study of shared clonotypes between healthy human individuals (TCRdb year 2020). Library preparation was by the immunoSEQ multiplex PCR assay. The source is immuneACCESS, and TCRdb retained only in-frame sequences with V and J called. Part of the clones is not carried over; for the studies checked, unresolved V genes explain less than half of this, and the remainder is unexplained. Recorded for this sample are millions of clones; over 85% of them occurred a single time. Around 1.1% of the sample is taken by the ten largest. CD8 naive samples consisted of CD45RO-negative cells that were positively selected for CCR7, yielding a CD45RA+CCR7+ population without TemRA cells. The sample comprised naive CD8+ T cells sorted from blood. Reading the label with the study, this specimen's cell subset or site is: CD45RA+CCR7+. The receptors derive from a man younger than 35 in good health.

CDR3 amino acids: CAKRGIGNTIYF. The CDR3, as DNA: TGTGCCAAGAGAGGGATTGGAAACACCATATATTTT. The rearrangement links TRBV6-1 to TRBJ1-3; no clear D gene. CDR3 length: 12 residues. Germline assignment: CDR1 MNHNS and CDR2 SASEGT. The V end lost 10 bases, the J end lost 3 bases, and 10 bases lay between the germline ends.

Notes on this clone: The sample holds other DNA sequences that translate to the same CDR3. The chain joins TRBV4-3 to TRBJ2-3; D tentatively reads TRBD1 or TRBD2 (6 bases each). Germline loops: CDR1 LGHNA, CDR2 YSLEER. The CDR3 contains 15 residues. V was cut by 0 bases and J by 1 base, with 8 bases left in between. CDR3 in amino acids: CASSQDRGGTDTQYF. Here the CDR3 DNA reads TGCGCCAGCAGCCAAGATAGGGGGGGCACAGATACGCAGTATTTT.

This chain uses TRBV2 with TRBJ2-7, with unresolved D. CDR3 length: 12 amino acids. Trimming shortened V by 8 bases and J by 6 bases, and 14 bases separated the two germline ends. Germline V gene lookup returns CDR1 SNHLY and CDR2 FYNNEI. The CDR3 bases are TGTGCCAGCCCCCGGAAGGCCCTCGAGCAGTACTTC. The encoded protein is CASPRKALEQYF. Full variable domain (remainder filled in from reference TRBV2 and TRBJ2-7): EPEVTQTPSHQVTQMGQEVILRCVPISNHLYFYWYRQILGQKVEFLVSFYNNEISEKSEIFDDQFSVERPDGSNFTLKIRSTKLEDSAMYFCASPRKALEQYFGPGTRLTVT.

The chain couples TRBV7-9 to TRBJ2-7, with TRBD1 as a possible D gene (6 bases). The V end was cut by 5 bases, the J end by 5 bases, with 13 bases between. Germline loops: CDR1 SEHNR, CDR2 FQNEAQ (reference sequence). The CDR3 length is 13 residues. The CDR3 protein is CASSHAGTHEQYF. The DNA for the CDR3 is TGTGCCAGCAGCCACGCCGGGACACACGAGCAGTACTTC.

V is TRBV5-6 and J is TRBJ2-5; D is uncertain. CDR1 and CDR2 (germline): SGHDT, YYEEEE. The CDR3 spans 15 residues. V was clipped by 1 base and J by 1 base, with 11 bases between them. DNA for the CDR3: TGTGCCAGCAGCTTGAAAACACGAGCCCAAGAGACCCAGTACTTC. Translation gives CASSLKTRAQETQYF.

The V call is TRBV9, the J call TRBJ2-3; unclear D gene. In germline, CDR1 is SGDLS, CDR2 YYNGEE. V lost 0 bases, J lost 5 bases, and 13 bases lay in between. This CDR3 has 15 amino acids. This CDR3 reads CASSVESVPGDTQYF. The CDR3 DNA is TGTGCCAGCAGCGTAGAATCTGTTCCGGGAGATACGCAGTATTTT.

This chain's CDR3 is CASSLAAGRTYEQYF. CDR3 nucleotides: TGTGCCAGCAGCTTAGCAGCTGGAAGAACCTACGAGCAGTACTTC. The chain recombines TRBV7-6 with TRBJ2-7; D gene ambiguous. Trimming cost V 0 bases and J 2 bases, with 11 bases left between them. Per the germline V gene, CDR1 is SGHVS and CDR2 is FNYEAQ. The CDR3 runs 15 residues.

This clone was picked up one time. Other DNA sequences in the same sample also yield this CDR3. This sequence joins TRBV28 and TRBJ1-2; D is possibly TRBD1 (6 bases). CDR1 MDHEN and CDR2 SYDVKM come from the germline V gene. Trimming cost V 6 bases and J 4 bases, with 15 bases left between them. The CDR3 consists of 14 residues. In nucleotides, the CDR3 is TGTGCCAGCAGCCTTCGGACAGTTTTCTATGGCTACACCTTC. Translation: CASSLRTVFYGYTF.

CDR3 loop: CASSLRAPGLAARGEDEQFF. In nucleotides, the CDR3 is TGTGCCAGCAGTTTAAGGGCACCGGGACTAGCGGCCCGGGGAGAGGATGAGCAGTTCTTC. This chain joins TRBV27 and TRBJ2-1, with TRBD2 matching 11 bases. The CDR3 runs to 20 residues. Germline values: CDR1 MNHEY, CDR2 SMNVEV (reference sequence). V lost 2 bases, J lost 8 bases, and 20 bases stayed unmatched.

The V gene is TRBV30, the J gene TRBJ2-7, with D possibly TRBD1 on 5 matching bases. Trimming stripped 2 bases from V and 6 bases from J, with 8 bases between. The CDR3 extends over 11 amino acids. In germline, CDR1 is GTSNPN, CDR2 SVGIG (reference sequence). The CDR3 DNA reads as TGTGCCTGGAGTCAAGGGGCCGAGCAGTACTTC. Protein: CAWSQGAEQYF.

This clone was detected only once. The rearrangement links TRBV4-3 to TRBJ2-3; possibly TRBD2 for D (7 bases). Trimming took off 0 bases at V and 2 bases at J, with 18 bases between the two ends. Germline V CDR1 and CDR2: LGHNA, YSLEER. This CDR3 comprises 18 residues. The CDR3 reads CASSQDLGEGVDTDTQYF. CDR3 sequence (DNA): TGCGCCAGCAGCCAAGATTTGGGGGAGGGGGTCGACACAGATACGCAGTATTTT.

V gene TRBV7-9 combines with J gene TRBJ2-7, with a tentative D call TRBD1 (5 bases). Deletions cut 4 bases from V and 6 bases from J, with 22 bases between. Germline V gives CDR1 SEHNR, CDR2 FQNEAQ (reference sequence). The CDR3 is 16 residues long. The DNA of the CDR3 is TGTGCCAGCAGCTCCGAGCCCAATCACCAACAGGTCGAGCAGTACTTC. Protein sequence: CASSSEPNHQQVEQYF. Combining the CDR3 with reference TRBV7-9 and TRBJ2-7 gives the whole variable domain DTGVSQNPRHKITKRGQNVTFRCDPISEHNRLYWYRQTLGQGPEFLTYFQNEAQLEKSRLLSDRFSAERPKGSFSTLEIQRTEQGDSAMYLCASSSEPNHQQVEQYFGPGTRLTVT.

The gene calls are TRBV5-1 and TRBJ2-7; 9 nucleotides line up with TRBD1. The CDR3 consists of 14 residues. V was pared by 0 bases and J by 6 bases, with 4 bases of the junction left unmatched. Germline values: CDR1 SGHRS, CDR2 YFSETQ. The CDR3 DNA sequence: TGCGCCAGCAGCTTGGGCGGGACAGGGTCCGAGCAGTACTTC. Protein: CASSLGGTGSEQYF. The full variable domain, rest sourced from reference TRBV5-1 and TRBJ2-7, is KAGVTQTPRYLIKTRGQQVTLSCSPISGHRSVSWYQQTPGQGLQFLFEYFSETQRNKGNFPGRFSGRQFSNSRSEMNVSTLELGDSALYLCASSLGGTGSEQYFGPGTRLTVT.

Of note for this clone: A junction end diverges from the germline sequence, so it may reflect a read error. This rearrangement joins TRBV7-7 to TRBJ2-5; a possible D gene is TRBD1 (5 bases). The CDR3 spans 15 residues. CDR1 is SSHAT, CDR2 FNYEAQ, per germline (reference sequence). This CDR3 is CASSFGRQIQETQYF. For the CDR3, the DNA is TGTGCTAGCAGCTTTGGAAGACAGATCCAAGAGACCCAGTACTTC.

This chain links TRBV7-9 with TRBJ2-3, with 11 bases fitting TRBD2. The CDR3 has 16 amino acids. The ends lost 5 bases at V and 1 base at J; junction bases unmatched: 5. The germline V gene has CDR1 SEHNR and CDR2 FQNEAQ (reference sequence). This chain's CDR3 is CASSATSGGRTDTQYF. The DNA of the CDR3 is TGTGCCAGCAGCGCCACTAGCGGGGGCCGCACAGATACGCAGTATTTT.

The CDR3 sequence: CASSLGLAGGQGTQYF. The CDR3 region has the DNA TGTGCCAGCAGCTTGGGACTAGCGGGGGGCCAGGGGACCCAGTACTTC. This chain uses TRBV5-6 with TRBJ2-5; 13 bases fit TRBD2. Unmatched junction bases numbered 6, after V lost 0 bases and J lost 7 bases. CDR1 SGHDT and CDR2 YYEEEE come from the germline V gene. This CDR3 is built from 16 residues. Supplemented by reference TRBV5-6 and TRBJ2-5, the full variable domain reads DAGVTQSPTHLIKTRGQQVTLRCSPKSGHDTVSWYQQALGQGPQFIFQYYEEEERQRGNFPDRFSGHQFPNYSSELNVNALLLGDSALYLCASSLGLAGGQGTQYFGPGTRLLVL.

J is TRBJ2-7 and V is TRBV6-1, with D unresolved. This CDR3 contains 14 residues. The germline V and J ends were trimmed by 5 bases and 0 bases, with 11 bases remaining between them. Per the germline V gene, CDR1 is MNHNS and CDR2 is SASEGT. The CDR3 nucleotides read TGTGCCAGCAGTCAATGGGCAAGCTCCTACGAGCAGTACTTC. Its translation: CASSQWASSYEQYF.

In its sample, this clone was seen once. The rearrangement uses TRBV11-2 and TRBJ2-7; no definite D call. Trimming left V 0 bases short and J 10 bases short, with 10 bases between. This CDR3 has 12 residues. Germline V gene data show CDR1 as SGHAT and CDR2 as FQNNGV. The CDR3 sequence: CASSLDPDSQYF. In DNA, the CDR3 is TGTGCCAGCAGCTTAGACCCCGATAGTCAGTACTTC.

Note on this clone: It is unclear where the CDR3 begins or ends on the DNA, so no DNA is shown, and the CDR3 is as TCRdb lists it. The V gene is TRBV7-5, the J gene TRBJ2-2; the table's D call TRBD2 went unverified against the DNA. TRBV7-5 is listed as a pseudogene. The CDR3 spans 18 amino acids, including both terminal residues. The CDR3 is CARRIVASGSKDTGELFF.

As for this clone: Other nucleotide sequences from this sample produce the same CDR3. V gene TRBV13 combines with J gene TRBJ1-1; 9 bases fit TRBD1. CDR1 and CDR2 from the germline V gene are PRHDT and FYEKMQ (reference sequence). The CDR3 has 14 amino acids. V was clipped by 3 bases and J by 4 bases; unmatched bases: 3. In DNA form, the CDR3 reads TGTGCCAGCAGCTTGGGACAGGGTGTCACTGAAGCTTTCTTT. Protein product: CASSLGQGVTEAFF.

V gene TRBV13 combines with J gene TRBJ1-2; D remains ambiguous. The CDR3 extends over 12 amino acids. Trimming removed 0 bases at V and 7 bases at J, with 6 bases between. CDR1 is PRHDT, CDR2 FYEKMQ, per germline (reference sequence). The CDR3: CASSLGRSGYTF. CDR3 DNA sequence: TGTGCCAGCAGCTTAGGCCGGAGTGGCTACACCTTC.

The chain combines TRBV30 with TRBJ2-5; 8 bases map to TRBD2. Trimming took 4 bases from V and 4 from J; bases not matched to a gene: 11. Germline CDR1 is GTSNPN and CDR2 is SVGIG (reference sequence). This CDR3 has 15 amino acids. The CDR3 nucleotides are TGTGCCTGGACCATCGGGGGGGGAAGGGGAGAGACCCAGTACTTC. Translated, it gives CAWTIGGGRGETQYF.

V gene TRBV13 combines with J gene TRBJ2-7; D is uncertain. The CDR3 loop spans 11 amino acids. V was trimmed by 6 bases and J by 7 bases, leaving 10 bases between them. CDR1 is PRHDT, CDR2 FYEKMQ, per germline (reference sequence). CDR3 coding DNA: TGTGCCAGCAGTTTGGACGGAGAGCAGTACTTC. Amino acids: CASSLDGEQYF.

Details on this clone: Other nucleotide sequences in the sample specify the same CDR3. This chain uses TRBV6-5 with TRBJ2-2, with D hard to call. The CDR3 has 13 residues. Deletions cut 2 bases from V and 0 bases from J, with 1 base between. Germline CDR1 reads MNHEY; CDR2 reads SVGAGI. The CDR3: CASSYANTGELFF. The CDR3 bases are TGTGCCAGCAGTTACGCGAACACCGGGGAGCTGTTTTTT.

This rearrangement joins TRBV6-1 to TRBJ2-3, with D possibly TRBD2 on 5 matching bases. Trimming pared 2 bases from V and 3 bases from J, leaving 15 bases between. CDR3 length: 16 residues. From germline, CDR1 is MNHNS and CDR2 SASEGT. CDR3: CASSELGTTRTDTQYF. CDR3 in DNA: TGTGCCAGCAGTGAATTGGGAACTACTAGAACAGATACGCAGTATTTT.

V gene TRBV9 combines with J gene TRBJ2-7, with TRBD1 matching over 8 bases. The CDR3 is 16 amino acids. Germline values: CDR1 SGDLS, CDR2 YYNGEE. V lost 0 bases to trimming and J lost 3 bases; unmatched junction nucleotides: 8. CDR3 loop: CASSVGQGALGYEQYF. CDR3 nucleotide sequence: TGTGCCAGCAGCGTAGGCCAGGGGGCGCTTGGCTACGAGCAGTACTTC.

The rearrangement joins TRBV5-4 to TRBJ2-1; 11 bases line up with TRBD2. Germline assignment: CDR1 SGHNT and CDR2 YYREEE (reference sequence). The CDR3 is 15 amino acids. V lost 0 bases to trimming and J lost 8 bases; unmatched junction nucleotides: 4. For the CDR3, the DNA is TGTGCCAGCAGCTTGGGAGTAGCGGGAGGGGATGAGCAGTTCTTC. Encoded protein: CASSLGVAGGDEQFF.

The rearrangement links TRBV7-6 to TRBJ1-1, with TRBD1 as a possible D gene (5 bases). CDR3 length equals 13 residues. Germline V CDR1 and CDR2: SGHVS, FNYEAQ. Trimming removed 1 base from V and 7 bases from J, with 10 bases in between. The chain's CDR3 is CASSLGGGGEAFF. The CDR3 DNA is TGTGCCAGCAGCTTAGGTGGGGGTGGTGAAGCTTTCTTT.

The chain has TRBV5-1 and TRBJ2-7, with a possible D match to TRBD2 (6 bases). CDR3 length equals 15 residues. The V end lost 0 bases, the J end lost 0 bases, and 10 bases lay between the germline ends. Germline CDR1 is SGHRS and CDR2 is YFSETQ. CDR3 sequence (DNA): TGCGCCAGCAGCTTGGGGGACTGGAACTCCTACGAGCAGTACTTC. Protein: CASSLGDWNSYEQYF.

The rearrangement uses TRBV27 and TRBJ2-2, with TRBD1 matching 9 bases. V lost 10 bases and J lost 3; bases outside the gene matches: 18. The germline V gene encodes CDR1 MNHEY and CDR2 SMNVEV (reference sequence). CDR3 length equals 18 residues. The CDR3 DNA sequence: TGTGCCACCTCTCCGGTGGAAGTACAGGGGGCGCACACCGGGGAGCTGTTTTTT. Translated: CATSPVEVQGAHTGELFF.